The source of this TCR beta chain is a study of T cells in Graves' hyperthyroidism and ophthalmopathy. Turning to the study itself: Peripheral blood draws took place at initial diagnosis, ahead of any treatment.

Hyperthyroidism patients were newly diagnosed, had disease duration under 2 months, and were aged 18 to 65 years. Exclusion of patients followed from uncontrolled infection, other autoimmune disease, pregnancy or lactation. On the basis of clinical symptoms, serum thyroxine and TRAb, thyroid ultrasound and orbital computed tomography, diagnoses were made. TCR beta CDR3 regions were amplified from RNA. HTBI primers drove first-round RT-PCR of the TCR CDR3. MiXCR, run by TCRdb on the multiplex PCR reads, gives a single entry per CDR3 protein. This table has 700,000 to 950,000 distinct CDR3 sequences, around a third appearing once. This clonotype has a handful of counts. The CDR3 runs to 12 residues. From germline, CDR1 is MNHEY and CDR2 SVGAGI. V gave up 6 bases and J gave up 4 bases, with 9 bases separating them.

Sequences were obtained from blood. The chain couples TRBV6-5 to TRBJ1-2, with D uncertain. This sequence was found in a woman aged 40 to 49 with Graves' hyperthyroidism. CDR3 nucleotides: TGTGCCAGCAGAGGGTCCGGCTATGGCTACACCTTC. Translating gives CASRGSGYGYTF.